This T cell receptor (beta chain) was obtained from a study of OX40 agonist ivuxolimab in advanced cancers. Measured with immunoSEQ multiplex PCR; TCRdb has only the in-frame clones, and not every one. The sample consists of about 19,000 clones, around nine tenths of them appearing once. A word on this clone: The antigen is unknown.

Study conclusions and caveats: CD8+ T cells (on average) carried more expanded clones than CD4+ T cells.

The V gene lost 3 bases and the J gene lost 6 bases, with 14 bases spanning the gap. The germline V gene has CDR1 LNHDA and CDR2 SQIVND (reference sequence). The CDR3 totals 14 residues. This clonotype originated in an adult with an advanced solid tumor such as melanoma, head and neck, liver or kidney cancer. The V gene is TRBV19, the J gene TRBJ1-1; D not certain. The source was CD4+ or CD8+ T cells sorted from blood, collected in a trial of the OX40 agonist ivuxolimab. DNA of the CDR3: TGTGCCAGTAGTATTCCCACATCTTTCTCTGAAGCTTTCTTT. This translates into CASSIPTSFSEAFF.